The subject of this entry is one T cell receptor (beta chain). What this receptor recognizes is not known. Library prep was done by the immunoSEQ multiplex PCR assay. For the multiplex PCR, a mixture combining 60 forward primers for TCR Vbeta segments and 13 reverse primers for TCR Jbeta segments was used. A multiplex PCR assay on genomic DNA amplified the CDR3 region of rearranged TCR beta genes. The amplified TCR beta libraries were sequenced on the Illumina HiSeq System as 87-base-pair reads. The authors' pipeline ran thus. In a later analysis, about 80 million unique TCR beta chains were counted across the approximately 670 repertoires, and roughly 11 million of these chains were shared by at least two donors. Raw reads were error-corrected and collapsed into unique sequences with a nearest-neighbor algorithm that merged closely related sequences to remove PCR and sequencing errors. To assign V, D and J gene segments, CDR3 sequences were aligned to IMGT reference sequences. For a sequence to be retained, a match of at least six nucleotides was required to both a V gene segment and a J gene segment. Rearrangements were classified as productive when the CDR3 lacked stop codons and remained in frame with V and J, and all other rearrangements were classified as non-productive. Following IMGT convention, CDR3 was defined as the stretch from the second conserved V-encoded cysteine up to the conserved J-encoded phenylalanine. Sequences without an unambiguous match to a single V gene segment were excluded from the earlier analysis of a few hundred of the donors. In an earlier analysis of 450 to 750 of the donors, a V segment was called functional when productive rearrangements were above 56.7%, and segregating when the standard deviation between donors exceeded 5%. A statistical classification framework was developed to diagnose cytomegalovirus status using the catalog of TCR beta chain sequences. A later analysis assigned V and J genes by comparing TCR nucleotide sequences with IMGT/GENE-DB human TR gene sequences. A later analysis assigned CDR3 sequences and most-parsimonious VDJ recombination scenarios with the TCRdist pipeline. In a later analysis, every TCR beta chain was defined by the combination of its CDR3 amino acid sequence and its V-gene family, and reads without a unique V-gene family were dropped. A later analysis removed 500 to 650 highly shared, low-generation-probability nucleotide sequences to deal with suspected cross-contamination and a sequencing artifact. A later analysis calculated a clonal expansion index for each public chain from normalized within-repertoire ranks of inferred template counts. In a later analysis, generation probabilities were computed with a VDJ recombination model fitted to out-of-frame rearrangements, and the resulting probabilities were checked against IGoR. In a later analysis, hypergeometric tests were used to score TCR-TCR, TCR-HLA and TCR-CMV co-occurrence, with a repertoire-size bias correction applied to TCR pairs. A later analysis estimated false discovery rates by permuting HLA or CMV assignments 20 times. In a later analysis, co-occurring TCRs were grouped using DBSCAN, with TCRdist sequence similarity added in when clustering inside HLA-allele-positive subsets. For co-occurrence clustering, repertoires with fewer than 30,000 or more than 120,000 public chains were excluded, along with a handful of repertoires with anomalous nucleotide sharing. What TCRdb holds here is the immuneACCESS table cut down to in-frame rearrangements. Part of the clones is not present; checked against another copy, under half of the missing clones reflect an unresolved V gene, and the others are unexplained. V, J and clone size are taken as reported in that table, and D and trimming were inferred from the DNA itself. The sample has tens of thousands of clones on record. The ten largest clones add up to 0.58% of the sample.

The CDR3 has 15 amino acids, counting the end cysteine and phenylalanine. The DNA shown is the 45-base CDR3, in frame from base 1. CDR1 and CDR2 are read off the germline V gene as SGHTA and FQGNSA. V is cut back by 1 base and J by 8 bases, with 10 bases in the junction unmatched. The data derive from a study of cytomegalovirus exposure and HLA in healthy donors (dated by TCRdb to 2015 to 2018). With respect to the entire study: In an earlier analysis of some 550 of the donors, 276 Gb of sequence data and 100 million or so unique TCR beta sequences from 150 million to 200 million T cells were reported. To predict cytomegalovirus infection status, the study combined high-throughput TCR immunosequencing, statistical association of individual TCRs with disease status, and machine learning. Donor age, sex, ethnicity and CMV serostatus were compiled together with the repertoire data. A later analysis re-analyzed previously published TCR beta repertoires from 666 donors and added high-resolution HLA genotyping to study TCR occurrence patterns. Four or five DR-DQ haplotypes were treated as single units for association and clustering because of strong linkage in the cohort. The study used immunosequencing to profile the T cell repertoires of several hundred subjects and linked those repertoires to cytomegalovirus serostatus. HLA typing included class I and class II loci at four-digit resolution. A later genetic analysis used genome-wide SNP genotypes for about 60% of the roughly 670 donors, treating that subset as a discovery cohort. An earlier analysis of 587 of the donors applied high-throughput TCR beta sequencing to assess whether each TCR beta V gene segment acted as functional or pseudogenic. In the later analysis, no new phenotypic data were used to find candidate immune exposures; instead, reliance was placed on TCR beta sequences and their occurrence across donors. The study was designed to test whether signatures of past pathogen exposure could be identified by cataloging public T cell receptors. Among roughly 400 genotyped donors of the cohort, an average of around 240,000 unique TCR beta nucleotide sequences was sequenced per donor, of which about 19% were non-productive. An early release covering roughly 640 HLA-typed donors comprised about 320 gigabases of sequencing data and tens of millions of unique TCR sequences. Besides the first cohort of approximately 670 subjects, a separate validation cohort made up of roughly 120 different subjects was used. Of the 300 to 500 genotyped donors, more than 75% were placed in the genetic ancestry cluster associated with self-reported Caucasian donors. Every discovery cohort repertoire had been produced on one sequencing platform. Typing coverage varied by locus: roughly 620-640 donors for A, B, C, DRB1 and DQB1; roughly 520 for DQA1; over 600 for DPA1; under 490 for DPB1. The paper's findings and limits, for the study overall: Because counts were too low, roughly 17 rarely observed V segments, including chromosome 9 orphons, were left out of the earlier analysis of a few hundred of the donors. Only TCR beta chains were sequenced in this cohort, and the absence of alpha or paired-chain data limited detectable features. Because the 87-base-pair reads could not distinguish some IMGT-functional V segments, including TRBV6-2 and TRBV6-3, those segments were excluded. An earlier analysis of 587 of the donors showed that most TCR beta V segments appeared in productive rearrangements either about 87% or about 30% of the time, which broadly matched IMGT annotations. Presence/absence analyses assumed roughly uniform sequencing depth across donors, an assumption that may not hold. In a later analysis, the rate of TCR association differed among HLA loci, with DRB1 alleles having the most associated TCRs and HLA-C alleles having the fewest. According to a later analysis, parvovirus B19, influenza, CMV and Epstein-Barr virus appeared linked to several top co-occurrence clusters. At a false discovery rate of 0.05, a later analysis linked about 16,000 TCR beta sequences to specific HLA alleles. When HLA alleles, especially DR and DQ, strongly co-occurred, TCR associations were difficult to assign to individual alleles. The classifier was reported to diagnose cytomegalovirus status with high specificity and sensitivity in both the original cohort and the validation cohort. Correlated functional status among segregating V segments might reflect linkage disequilibrium, but an unknown experimental factor could not be ruled out. A later genetic analysis reported fewer N-insertions in productive TCRs among donors in an Asian-associated ancestry cluster than the approximately 700-donor mean. In vitro tests confirmed that three of the cytomegalovirus-associated TCR beta chains recognize cytomegalovirus antigens. Most TCR sequences were seen in very few donors, while some public TCRs were found in many individuals. A group of highly shared sequence variants was considered likely to be a technical artifact of the sequencing pipeline. Because some donors lacked HLA typing at each locus, the association tests relied only on the typed subset. The only immune exposure information available for the cohort was CMV serostatus. It was suggested by the authors that the approach could potentially be generalized to other disease states and immunological phenotypes. In a later analysis, most CMV-associated TCR beta chains were found to appear HLA-restricted, with HLA associations seemingly driven largely by CMV exposure. In a later analysis, HLA-associated TCR beta chains showed more clonal expansion and lower generation probabilities than non-associated chains that were equally common. In a later genetic analysis, a missense DCLRE1C variant was associated with V-gene and J-gene trimming of TCR beta chains, and the association was replicated in an independent cohort. A further reported finding was that TCR beta sequences accurately predicted the HLA-A and HLA-B alleles for most subjects in the first cohort. The study listed 150 to 200 TCR beta chains as associated with cytomegalovirus.

The cohort comprised 670 or so healthy bone marrow donors. Cohort members were all nominally healthy when sampled, although unrecorded immune exposures were likely present. The donor was CMV seronegative and belonged to the group of roughly 330 seronegative cohort members. Every donor gave a peripheral blood sample, and the peripheral blood mononuclear cells from that sample were used for TCR beta sequencing. The Qiagen DNeasy Blood Extraction Kit was used to extract genomic DNA from the blood cell samples. The chain is encoded by TRBV7-2 joined to TRBJ1-2; 7 middle bases align to TRBD1. The TCR sequence derives from a man aged 50-60 years in good health and CMV-seronegative. The sample was PBMCs. CDR3 region: CASSLGATGISGYTF. Here is the DNA: TGTGCCAGCAGCTTAGGCGCGACAGGGATAAGCGGCTACACCTTC.